The 14 T cell receptor beta chains in this list originate from one sample, sequenced in a study of blood T cells in healthy people across ages. PCR was performed a second time for about 7 to 12 cycles using a sample-barcoded 5' primer and a J-beta primer mix. TCRdb processed the 5' RACE reads anew with MiXCR; each CDR3 protein has one entry. In the table there are 1.5 million to 2 million distinct CDR3 sequences, roughly 50% of which are singletons. Sequencing was performed on blood. Source of these receptors: a woman aged 40 to 50 in good health.

V usage is TRBV7-2 and J usage is TRBJ1-4; tentative D call: TRBD1 (6 bases). The CDR3 totals 15 residues. Deletions cut 5 bases from V and 7 bases from J, with 17 bases between. The V gene's germline CDR1 is SGHTA and CDR2 FQGNSA. In nucleotides, the CDR3 is TGTGCCAGCAGCGGGAGACAGGCTGGTAGTGAAAAACTGTTTTTT. Protein product: CASSGRQAGSEKLFF.

The chain is built from TRBV20-1 and TRBJ2-6; the match to TRBD1 covers 9 bases. The trim removed 6 bases at V and 11 bases at J, leaving 23 bases unmatched. Germline V gives CDR1 DFQATT, CDR2 SNEGSKA (reference sequence). This CDR3 is 18 amino acids long. As DNA, the CDR3 is TGCAGTGCCCTTGTCCCCGGGACAGGGAGCTCTGGGACCGACGTCCTGACTTTC. It yields the protein CSALVPGTGSSGTDVLTF.

The chain carries TRBV4-2 and TRBJ2-5; D is unclear. The CDR3 has 14 amino acids. The V gene's germline CDR1 is LGHNA and CDR2 YNFKEQ. V gave up 1 base and J gave up 4 bases, with 10 bases separating them. The CDR3 region has the DNA TGTGCCAGCAGCCAAGTTGTGGGATTAGAGACCCAGTACTTC. Protein sequence: CASSQVVGLETQYF.

The J gene is TRBJ1-1, the V gene TRBV4-2; D ambiguous. The germline V and J ends were trimmed by 0 bases and 2 bases, with 16 bases remaining between them. The CDR3 extends over 17 amino acids. Germline V lookup: CDR1 LGHNA, CDR2 YNFKEQ. The CDR3: CASSQDPTLTANTEAFF. CDR3 coding DNA: TGTGCCAGCAGCCAAGATCCTACCCTCACAGCTAACACTGAAGCTTTCTTT.

V usage is TRBV5-6 and J usage is TRBJ2-3, with TRBD2 matching over 8 bases. The germline V gene encodes CDR1 SGHDT and CDR2 YYEEEE. Unmatched junction bases numbered 7, after V lost 2 bases and J lost 2 bases. This CDR3 has 16 residues. The CDR3 coding sequence is TGTGCCAGCAGCTTTGGTAGCGGGGCCCCCACAGATACGCAGTATTTT. It specifies CASSFGSGAPTDTQYF.

This rearrangement joins TRBV5-1 to TRBJ1-2, with 9 bases identical to TRBD1. CDR3 length: 15 amino acids. Germline assignment: CDR1 SGHRS and CDR2 YFSETQ. After removal of 0 bases from V and 9 bases from J, the junction contained 9 bases not matched to a gene. CDR3: CASSLGQGVFESYTF. Written as DNA, the CDR3 is TGCGCCAGCAGCTTGGGACAGGGGGTTTTTGAAAGCTACACCTTC.

V is TRBV4-1 and J is TRBJ2-3, with 7 bases fitting TRBD2. From germline, CDR1 is MGHRA and CDR2 YSYEKL. The CDR3 loop spans 16 amino acids. The trim removed 0 bases at V and 1 base at J, leaving 4 bases unmatched. CDR3: CASSQEMAGGTDTQYF. The CDR3 region has the DNA TGCGCCAGCAGCCAAGAAATGGCGGGGGGCACAGATACGCAGTATTTT.

The chain couples TRBV19 to TRBJ2-3, with D perhaps TRBD2 (5 bases). The length of the CDR3 is 15 residues. Germline CDR1 is LNHDA and CDR2 is SQIVND (reference sequence). Trimming took 6 bases from V and 6 from J, leaving 19 bases between them. This CDR3 is CASRLGRRPTDTQYF. The CDR3 bases are TGTGCCAGTAGACTCGGCAGGAGGCCCACGGATACGCAGTATTTT.

Only a few counts were recorded for this clonotype. The gene calls are TRBV29-1 and TRBJ2-5; 7 bases are shared with TRBD1. The CDR3 is made up of 14 amino acids. V lost 4 bases, J lost 4 bases, and 9 bases stayed unmatched. Per the germline V gene, CDR1 is SQVTM and CDR2 is ANQGSEA. The CDR3, as DNA: TGCAGCGTTGGAGGGGGCCGAGTCGGAGAGACCCAGTACTTC. Encoded protein: CSVGGGRVGETQYF.

This sequence joins TRBV5-1 and TRBJ2-1, with a possible D match to TRBD2 (6 bases). The V gene lost 3 bases and the J gene lost 5 bases, with 12 bases spanning the gap. The CDR3 spans 14 residues. Germline V gene data show CDR1 as SGHRS and CDR2 as YFSETQ. Here the CDR3 reads CASSSGLLDNEQFF. CDR3 nucleotides: TGCGCCAGCAGCTCGGGACTCCTGGACAATGAGCAGTTCTTC.

This clonotype turned up a few times. The V call is TRBV3-1, the J call TRBJ2-3, with 10 bases lining up with TRBD2. The length of the CDR3 is 15 residues. Unmatched junction bases numbered 2, after V lost 3 bases and J lost 2 bases. In germline, CDR1 is LGHDT, CDR2 YNNKEL (reference sequence). The chain's CDR3 is CASSQGLAITDTQYF. In DNA, the CDR3 is TGTGCCAGCAGCCAGGGACTAGCGATCACAGATACGCAGTATTTT.

The gene calls are TRBV24-1 and TRBJ1-2, with a tentative D call TRBD1 (5 bases). This CDR3 has 14 residues. V was trimmed by 0 bases and J by 6 bases, leaving 10 bases between them. The V gene's germline CDR1 is KGHDR and CDR2 SFDVKD. In nucleotides, the CDR3 is TGTGCCACCAGTGATTTGGGGGGAGTGGATGGCTACACCTTC. Its protein is CATSDLGGVDGYTF.

The chain has TRBV28 and TRBJ2-7; 9 bases align to TRBD1. V shed 1 base, J shed 2 bases, and the junction held 6 bases outside the gene matches. The CDR3 loop spans 16 amino acids. CDR1 is MDHEN and CDR2 is SYDVKM in the germline V gene. The CDR3 sequence: CASSLLQGAVAYEQYF. CDR3 nucleotide sequence: TGTGCCAGCAGTTTATTACAGGGGGCGGTCGCCTACGAGCAGTACTTC.

The V and J genes are TRBV6-5 and TRBJ1-6; 11 nucleotides match TRBD1. CDR1 is MNHEY and CDR2 is SVGAGI in the germline V gene. The CDR3 has 16 residues. V dropped 6 bases and J dropped 4; count of bases not matched to a gene: 5. DNA for the CDR3: TGTGCCAGCAGACAGGGGACAGGGGGGTATAATTCACCCCTCCACTTT. Its translation: CASRQGTGGYNSPLHF.